This entry is about one T cell receptor (beta chain). The sample comes from a study of blood T cell repertoires in COVID-19. About the research overall: The United States, Italy and Spain supplied acute and convalescent COVID-19 samples. PBMCs, B-cell-depleted T cells, or T cells provided the cDNA or gDNA that made up the material.

Clones were read by immunoSEQ multiplex PCR, and TCRdb kept only the in-frame ones, dropping some. Here the sample spans roughly 93,000 clones, 65% to 85% being singletons. The CDR3 extends over 12 amino acids. Deletions cut 0 bases from V and 8 bases from J, with 8 bases between. CDR1 and CDR2 (germline): SGHDT, YYEEEE. The V call is TRBV5-6, the J call TRBJ1-2, with D uncertain. The sample taken for sequencing was peripheral blood. The TCR originated in a woman of 80 years or more with acute or convalescent COVID-19. The CDR3 nucleotides read TGTGCCAGCAGCTTGGTCTCGAGCGGCTACACCTTC. Translating gives CASSLVSSGYTF.